This T cell receptor beta chain was sequenced for a study of T-cell reconstitution after alpha-beta-depleted transplantation in children. Ten or more counts support this clonotype. Its antigen is not known. A TCRbeta library incorporating unique molecular identifiers was prepared. TCRdb reprocessed the PCR reads via MiXCR and lists one record per CDR3 protein. The sample has about 170,000 distinct CDR3 sequences; more than 9.5% are singletons. Study-wide results and caveats: Recipient T cells and thymic progenitors that survived gave rise to the high TCRbeta diversity observed at day 60 in some patients. Several hundred rapidly expanded clones from non-depleted graft cells reportedly supplied alpha-beta T cells about two months post-transplant.

There are 16 residues in the CDR3. V was cut by 1 base and J by 0 bases, with 11 bases left in between. Germline CDR1 SGHRS, CDR2 YFSETQ. This sequence was found in a boy aged 2 to 9 with acute myeloid leukemia, due to receive a stem cell transplant. The input for sequencing was PBMCs, taken before TCRalphabeta/CD19-depleted stem cell transplant. The chain combines TRBV5-1 with TRBJ2-1, with D maybe TRBD1 (5 bases). CDR3 DNA sequence: TGCGCCAGCAGCTTGCAAGGGGCCAGCTCCTACAATGAGCAGTTCTTC. Translation gives CASSLQGASSYNEQFF.